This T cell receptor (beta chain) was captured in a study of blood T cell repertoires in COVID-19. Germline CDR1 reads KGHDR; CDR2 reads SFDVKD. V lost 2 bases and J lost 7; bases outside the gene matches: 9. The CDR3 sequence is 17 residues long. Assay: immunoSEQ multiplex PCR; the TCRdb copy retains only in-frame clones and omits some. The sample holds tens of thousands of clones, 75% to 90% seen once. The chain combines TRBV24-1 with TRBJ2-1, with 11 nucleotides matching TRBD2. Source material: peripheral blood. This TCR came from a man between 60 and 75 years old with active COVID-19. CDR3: CATSDSRGSGGANEQFF. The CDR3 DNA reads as TGTGCCACCAGTGATTCCCGCGGTAGCGGGGGGGCAAATGAGCAGTTCTTC.